This TCR beta chain came from a study of regulatory T cells in long-lasting Graves disease. Unmatched junction bases numbered 10, after V lost 5 bases and J lost 3 bases. The CDR3 has 16 amino acids. Looked up from germline, CDR1 is MNHEY and CDR2 is SMNVEV (reference sequence). Arm-PCR of CDR3 regions and iRepertoire HTBI primers were the basis on which TCR beta libraries were built. TCRdb fed the multiplex PCR reads into MiXCR, producing one record per CDR3 protein. The repertoire has hundreds of thousands of distinct CDR3 sequences, less than 20% of them found once; the top ten carry 15% to 20%. Time point meaning: newly diagnosed GD, antithyroid drugs for less than 3 months. Researchers made the TCR library from RNA that was extracted from PBMCs. This clonotype was found many times. These records were also assigned to another study, of T cells in Graves' hyperthyroidism and ophthalmopathy.

The TCR comes from a woman in her twenties or thirties with Graves disease. Sequenced here: peripheral blood mononuclear cells (PBMCs), sampled at new diagnosis, from a patient treated with antithyroid drugs. The rearrangement links TRBV27 to TRBJ2-3, with 8 bases matching TRBD2. CDR3 residues: CASSEVSGIRTDTQYF. CDR3 sequence (DNA): TGTGCCAGCAGTGAGGTTAGCGGGATCAGAACAGATACGCAGTATTTT.